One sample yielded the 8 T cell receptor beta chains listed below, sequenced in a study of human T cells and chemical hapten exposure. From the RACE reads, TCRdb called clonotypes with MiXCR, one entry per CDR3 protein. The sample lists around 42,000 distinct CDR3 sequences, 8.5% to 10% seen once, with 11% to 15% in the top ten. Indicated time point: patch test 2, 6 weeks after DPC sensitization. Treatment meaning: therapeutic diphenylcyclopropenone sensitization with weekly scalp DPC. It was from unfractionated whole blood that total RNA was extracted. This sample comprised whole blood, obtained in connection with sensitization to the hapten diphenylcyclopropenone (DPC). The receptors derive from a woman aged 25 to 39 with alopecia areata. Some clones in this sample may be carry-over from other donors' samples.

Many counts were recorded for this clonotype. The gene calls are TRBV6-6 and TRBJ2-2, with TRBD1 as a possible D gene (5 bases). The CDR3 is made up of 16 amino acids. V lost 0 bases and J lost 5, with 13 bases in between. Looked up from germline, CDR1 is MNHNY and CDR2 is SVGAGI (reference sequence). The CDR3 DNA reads TGTGCCAGCAGTTACTCGAACGCAGGGTGGACCGGGGAGCTGTTTTTT. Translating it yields CASSYSNAGWTGELFF.

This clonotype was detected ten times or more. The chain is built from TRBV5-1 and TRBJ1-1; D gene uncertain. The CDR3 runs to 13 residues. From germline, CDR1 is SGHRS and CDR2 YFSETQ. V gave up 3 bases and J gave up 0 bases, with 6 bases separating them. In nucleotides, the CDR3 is TGCGCCAGCAGCTCTAGCCTGAACACTGAAGCTTTCTTT. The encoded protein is CASSSSLNTEAFF.

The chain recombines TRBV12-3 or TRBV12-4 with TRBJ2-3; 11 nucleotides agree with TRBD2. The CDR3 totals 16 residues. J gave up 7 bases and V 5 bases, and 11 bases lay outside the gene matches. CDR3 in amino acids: CASSGYLAGGPNTQYF. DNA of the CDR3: TGTGCCAGCAGTGGATACTTAGCGGGGGGGCCAAATACGCAGTATTTT.

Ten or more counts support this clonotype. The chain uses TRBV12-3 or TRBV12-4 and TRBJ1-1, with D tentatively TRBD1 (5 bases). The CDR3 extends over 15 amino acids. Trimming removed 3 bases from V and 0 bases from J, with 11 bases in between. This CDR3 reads CASSLGRGMNTEAFF. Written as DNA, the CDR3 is TGTGCCAGCAGTTTGGGGCGGGGAATGAACACTGAAGCTTTCTTT.

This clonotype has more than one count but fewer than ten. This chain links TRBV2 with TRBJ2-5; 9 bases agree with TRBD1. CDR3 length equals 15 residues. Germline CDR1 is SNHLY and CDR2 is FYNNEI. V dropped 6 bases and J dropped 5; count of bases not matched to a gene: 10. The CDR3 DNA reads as TGTGCCAGCAGCCAAGGGGGACAGGGTGGGGAGACCCAGTACTTC. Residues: CASSQGGQGGETQYF.

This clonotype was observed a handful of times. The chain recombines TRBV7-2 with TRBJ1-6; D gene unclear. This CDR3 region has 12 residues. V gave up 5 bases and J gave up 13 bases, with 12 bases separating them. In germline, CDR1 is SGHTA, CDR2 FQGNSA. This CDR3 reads CASSLGNPPLHF. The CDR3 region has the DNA TGTGCCAGCAGCCTGGGTAACCCGCCCCTCCACTTT.

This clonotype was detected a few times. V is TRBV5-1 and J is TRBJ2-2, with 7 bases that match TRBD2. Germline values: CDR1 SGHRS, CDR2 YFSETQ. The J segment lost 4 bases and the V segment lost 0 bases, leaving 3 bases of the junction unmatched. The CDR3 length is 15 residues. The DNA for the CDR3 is TGCGCCAGCAGCTTGGTCAGGGAGGGCACCGGGGAGCTGTTTTTT. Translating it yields CASSLVREGTGELFF.

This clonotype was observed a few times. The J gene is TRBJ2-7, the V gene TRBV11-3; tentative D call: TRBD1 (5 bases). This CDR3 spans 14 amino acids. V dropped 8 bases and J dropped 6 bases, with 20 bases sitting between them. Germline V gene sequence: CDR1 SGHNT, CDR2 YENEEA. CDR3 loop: CASSAGQISSEQYF. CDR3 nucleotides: TGTGCCAGCTCGGCAGGGCAGATCAGCAGCGAGCAGTACTTC. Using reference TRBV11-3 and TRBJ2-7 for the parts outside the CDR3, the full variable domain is EAGVVQSPRYKIIEKKQPVAFWCNPISGHNTLYWYLQNLGQGPELLIRYENEEAVDDSQLPKDRFSAERLKGVDSTLKIQPAELGDSAVYLCASSAGQISSEQYFGPGTRLTVT.